A single sample gave rise to the 30 T cell receptor beta chains below, sequenced in a study of blood T cell repertoires in COVID-19 (dated by TCRdb to the early 2020s). Library prep was done by the immunoSEQ multiplex PCR assay. The table comes from immuneACCESS by way of TCRdb, which keeps in-frame sequences with V and J called. Part of the clones is missing from these tables; in studies checked, under half for an unresolved V gene and the rest for unknown reasons. The sample yields about 370,000 clones; 89% were counted once. The ten largest clones represent around 3% of the sample. Sequencing was carried out using peripheral blood. The receptors stem from a woman under 40 with COVID-19, enrolled during active disease.

The rearrangement joins TRBV29-1 to TRBJ1-1; a weak D match, TRBD1 (6 bases). The V and J ends lost 7 bases and 1 base respectively, with 13 bases between them. The CDR3 has 13 residues. Germline V gene lookup returns CDR1 SQVTM and CDR2 ANQGSEA. The CDR3 here is CSGYRATNTEAFF. In nucleotides, the CDR3 is TGCAGCGGATACAGGGCCACGAACACTGAAGCTTTCTTT. Full variable domain (outside the CDR3, taken from reference TRBV29-1 and TRBJ1-1): SAVISQKPSRDICQRGTSLTIQCQVDSQVTMMFWYRQQPGQSLTLIATANQGSEATYESGFVIDKFPISRPNLTFSTLTVSNMSPEDSSIYLCSGYRATNTEAFFGQGTRLTVV.

The rearrangement joins TRBV4-3 to TRBJ1-1, with TRBD1 matching 8 bases. CDR3 size: 15 residues. The germline gives CDR1 LGHNA, CDR2 YSLEER. V shed 3 bases, J shed 5 bases, and the junction held 8 bases outside the gene matches. CDR3: CASSQLDRARTEAFF. DNA of the CDR3: TGCGCCAGCAGCCAGCTGGACAGGGCAAGGACTGAAGCTTTCTTT.

This clone was seen just once. The gene calls are TRBV19 and TRBJ2-2; weak D call: TRBD1 (6 bases). Trimming took off 3 bases at V and 4 bases at J, with 9 bases between the two ends. This CDR3 comprises 14 residues. Looked up from germline, CDR1 is LNHDA and CDR2 is SQIVND (reference sequence). CDR3 residues: CASSIQGFTGELFF. The CDR3 DNA is TGTGCCAGTAGTATTCAGGGGTTCACCGGGGAGCTGTTTTTT.

The chain recombines TRBV27 with TRBJ1-2; 8 bases are a match to TRBD1. J was trimmed by 4 bases and V by 7 bases; bases with no gene match: 11. CDR1 and CDR2 (germline): MNHEY, SMNVEV (reference sequence). The CDR3 is made up of 15 amino acids. CDR3: CASTDNPTGGYGYTF. CDR3 bases: TGTGCCAGCACCGACAATCCCACAGGGGGCTATGGCTACACCTTC.

This clone appeared a few times. V gene TRBV11-2 combines with J gene TRBJ2-5, with D possibly matching TRBD2 (6 bases). The CDR3 extends over 15 amino acids. With 3 bases removed from V and 2 bases from J, the gap between germline ends came to 13 bases. Germline V gene data show CDR1 as SGHAT and CDR2 as FQNNGV. The CDR3 is CASSFSGLPQETQYF. The CDR3 DNA reads TGTGCCAGCAGCTTTTCGGGACTTCCACAAGAGACCCAGTACTTC.

The chain's CDR3 is CASSARGRVKTQYF. The CDR3 DNA reads TGTGCCAGCAGCGCCAGGGGGCGCGTGAAGACCCAGTACTTC. V gene TRBV11-3 combines with J gene TRBJ2-5, with 8 nucleotides matching TRBD1. V shed 5 bases, J shed 6 bases, and the junction held 8 bases outside the gene matches. Germline CDR1 and CDR2: SGHNT and YENEEA. This CDR3 spans 14 amino acids.

CDR3 sequence reads: CASIEDRGNQPQHF. CDR3 nucleotides: TGTGCCAGCATTGAGGACAGAGGCAATCAGCCCCAGCATTTT. The chain couples TRBV2 to TRBJ1-5; D is perhaps TRBD1 (6 bases). Between the trimmed V and J ends, which lost 7 bases and 2 bases, there was a span of 12 bases. CDR3 length equals 14 residues. Germline V gives CDR1 SNHLY, CDR2 FYNNEI.

V is TRBV7-2 and J is TRBJ2-7, with 9 positions matching TRBD1. Trimming cost V 5 bases and J 3 bases; bases outside gene matches: 5. Germline V gives CDR1 SGHTA, CDR2 FQGNSA. This CDR3 contains 14 residues. The CDR3 sequence is CASSAHRGLYEQYF. Written as DNA, the CDR3 is TGTGCCAGCAGCGCCCACAGGGGGCTCTACGAGCAGTACTTC.

This chain links TRBV12-5 with TRBJ1-2; D unresolved. The V gene lost 6 bases and the J gene lost 3 bases, with 8 bases spanning the gap. CDR1 is LGHNT, CDR2 FRNRAP, per germline. The CDR3 totals 12 residues. CDR3 DNA sequence: TGTGCTAGTGGCCCGGAGGACTATGGCTACACCTTC. Amino acids: CASGPEDYGYTF. Using reference TRBV12-5 and TRBJ1-2 for the parts outside the CDR3, the full variable domain is DARVTQTPRHKVTEMGQEVTMRCQPILGHNTVFWYRQTMMQGLELLAYFRNRAPLDDSGMPKDRFSAEMPDATLATLKIQPSEPRDSAVYFCASGPEDYGYTFGSGTRLTVV.

The J gene is TRBJ2-7, the V gene TRBV25-1; perhaps TRBD1 as D (6 bases). Trimming pared 3 bases from V and 6 bases from J, leaving 12 bases between. The length of the CDR3 is 13 residues. Germline-derived CDR1 and CDR2 are MGHDK and SYGVNS. The CDR3 DNA reads TGTGCCAGCAGTGATTCCGGGACAACCGAGCAGTACTTC. This translates into CASSDSGTTEQYF.

The J gene is TRBJ1-2, the V gene TRBV27; D not resolved. The V gene's germline CDR1 is MNHEY and CDR2 SMNVEV (reference sequence). The CDR3 sequence is 15 residues long. Trimming left V 1 base short and J 6 bases short, with 15 bases between. The CDR3 region is CASSLYSQAPNGYTF. The CDR3 nucleotides are TGTGCCAGCAGTTTATATTCCCAGGCCCCTAATGGCTACACCTTC.

The chain employs TRBV4-1 and TRBJ1-5; 9 positions match TRBD1. The germline V gene has CDR1 MGHRA and CDR2 YSYEKL. This CDR3 has 16 residues. J lost 1 base, V lost 8 bases, and 9 bases had no gene match. CDR3 protein: CASSPTGGGSNQPQHF. The CDR3 DNA reads TGCGCCAGCTCCCCTACAGGGGGCGGAAGCAATCAGCCCCAGCATTTT.

V is TRBV11-2 and J is TRBJ2-5; D unclear. In germline, CDR1 is SGHAT, CDR2 FQNNGV. This CDR3 has 13 residues. Between the trimmed V and J ends, which lost 3 bases and 1 base, there was a span of 6 bases. This chain's CDR3 is CASSFGSQETQYF. The CDR3 DNA sequence: TGTGCCAGCAGCTTCGGGTCCCAAGAGACCCAGTACTTC.

The chain carries TRBV7-8 and TRBJ2-1, with 9 positions matching TRBD2. This CDR3 spans 14 amino acids. V shed 5 bases, J shed 10 bases, and the junction held 9 bases outside the gene matches. Germline CDR1 is SGHVS and CDR2 is FQNEAQ. Written as DNA, the CDR3 is TGTGCCAGCAGCGCCTCCGCGGGAGGGGGGGAGCAGTTCTTC. Its protein is CASSASAGGGEQFF.

CDR3 coding DNA: TGTGCCAGCAGCTTAGGACAGGGCGGGAGGGGGTACGAGCAGTACGTC. Translated, it gives CASSLGQGGRGYEQYV. The chain uses TRBV5-6 and TRBJ2-7, with D tentatively TRBD2 (9 bases). This CDR3 region has 16 residues. CDR1 is SGHDT and CDR2 is YYEEEE in the germline V gene. V lost 2 bases and J 4 bases, leaving 19 bases between the germline ends.

This chain links TRBV7-9 with TRBJ2-3; 12 bases are shared with TRBD2. V was pared by 5 bases and J by 6 bases, with 6 bases of the junction left unmatched. Germline loops: CDR1 SEHNR, CDR2 FQNEAQ (reference sequence). The CDR3 has 15 amino acids. DNA for the CDR3: TGTGCCAGCAGCCAAAGACTAGCGGGAGTGGATACGCAGTATTTT. Translated: CASSQRLAGVDTQYF.

V and J are TRBV12-3 or TRBV12-4 and TRBJ2-3; maybe TRBD1 (5 bases). This CDR3 comprises 12 residues. The ends were cut back, 6 bases at V and 5 bases at J, with 9 bases in the middle. The CDR3 sequence is CASRLQGDTQYF. Here the CDR3 DNA reads TGTGCCAGCAGGCTCCAGGGAGATACGCAGTATTTT.

This clone was counted a single time. The CDR3 reads CASSPPGPQGTKETQYF. The CDR3 nucleotides read TGTGCCAGCTCACCACCCGGACCCCAGGGGACTAAAGAGACCCAGTACTTC. This chain uses TRBV18 with TRBJ2-5, with D perhaps TRBD2 (7 bases). CDR1 and CDR2 from the germline V gene are KGHSH and LQKENI. V lost 0 bases and J lost 3, with 17 bases in between. The CDR3 loop spans 17 amino acids.

The gene calls are TRBV5-8 and TRBJ2-2; 7 bases are a match to TRBD1. This CDR3 contains 15 residues. V lost 7 bases to trimming and J lost 1 base; unmatched junction nucleotides: 7. Germline V gene data show CDR1 as SGHTS and CDR2 as YDEGEE. CDR3 region: CASPPTGRNTGELFF. CDR3 nucleotides: TGTGCCAGCCCTCCGACAGGGAGGAACACCGGGGAGCTGTTTTTT.

This rearrangement joins TRBV28 to TRBJ1-5; 7 bases agree with TRBD1. V lost 6 bases, J lost 5 bases, and 13 bases stayed unmatched. The germline CDR1 and CDR2 sequences are MDHEN and SYDVKM. This CDR3 contains 16 residues. CDR3 sequence: CASSQQNRGWDQPQHF. DNA of the CDR3: TGTGCCAGCAGCCAACAGAACAGGGGCTGGGATCAGCCCCAGCATTTT.

This chain uses TRBV2 with TRBJ2-2; 8 nucleotides line up with TRBD2. Trimming removed 6 bases from V and 8 bases from J; junction bases left unmatched: 5. CDR3 length: 13 amino acids. The V gene's germline CDR1 is SNHLY and CDR2 FYNNEI. The CDR3 reads CASRPGLGGELFF. As DNA, the CDR3 is TGTGCCAGCAGACCGGGACTAGGTGGGGAGCTGTTTTTT.

In this sample, this clone turned up once. This sequence joins TRBV27 and TRBJ2-7, with 8 bases identical to TRBD2. Germline CDR1 MNHEY, CDR2 SMNVEV (reference sequence). The CDR3 is 15 residues long. V lost 6 bases to trimming and J lost 5 bases; unmatched junction nucleotides: 12. CDR3 loop: CASRSEGGRIDEQYV. The CDR3 nucleotides read TGTGCCAGCAGATCAGAGGGCGGGAGGATTGACGAGCAGTACGTC.

This chain connects TRBV6-1 to TRBJ2-7, with D unresolved. The CDR3 has 13 residues. CDR1 is MNHNS and CDR2 is SASEGT in the germline V gene. The V end lost 1 base, the J end lost 2 bases, and 6 bases lay between the germline ends. CDR3 DNA: TGTGCCAGCAGTGAAGGGCTCCCCTACGAGCAGTACGTC. Its translation is CASSEGLPYEQYV.

V usage is TRBV7-8 and J usage is TRBJ2-3; 11 positions match TRBD2. V gave up 0 bases and J gave up 4 bases; unmatched junction bases: 3. The CDR3 totals 16 residues. Germline V gene data show CDR1 as SGHVS and CDR2 as FQNEAQ. CDR3: CASSLASGRAADTQYF. The DNA of the CDR3 is TGTGCCAGCAGCTTAGCTAGCGGGAGGGCCGCAGATACGCAGTATTTT.

The chain couples TRBV7-2 to TRBJ2-2, with TRBD2 matching over 7 bases. CDR1 SGHTA and CDR2 FQGNSA come from the germline V gene. This CDR3 contains 16 residues. Germline trimming cut 3 bases from V and 4 bases from J; bases unmatched to any gene: 8. CDR3 bases: TGTGCCAGCAGCTTGGCAAGCGGGATCGGCACCGGGGAGCTGTTTTTT. Translation: CASSLASGIGTGELFF.

The chain uses TRBV18 and TRBJ2-1; D unresolved. This CDR3 is 12 amino acids long. CDR1 and CDR2 (germline): KGHSH, LQKENI. The V and J ends lost 2 bases and 9 bases respectively, with 8 bases between them. The CDR3 coding sequence is TGTGCCAGCTCACCAATTGGCATTGAGCAGTTCTTC. Translated: CASSPIGIEQFF.

V gene TRBV5-5 combines with J gene TRBJ1-3; 9 bases are shared with TRBD1. The CDR3 loop spans 14 amino acids. Germline lookup yields CDR1 SGHKS and CDR2 YYEKEE (reference sequence). The ends lost 3 bases at V and 5 bases at J; junction bases unmatched: 3. The CDR3 DNA sequence: TGTGCCAGCAGCTCCACAGGGGGCCGAAACACCATATATTTT. This gives the protein CASSSTGGRNTIYF.

This clone occurred once. This chain uses TRBV6-5 with TRBJ2-3; 7 positions agree with TRBD1. From germline, CDR1 is MNHEY and CDR2 SVGAGI. CDR3 size: 15 residues. V lost 6 bases, J lost 0 bases, and 6 bases stayed unmatched. CDR3 DNA: TGTGCCAGCAGCCAAACAGGGGCTAGCACAGATACGCAGTATTTT. This codes for CASSQTGASTDTQYF.

The V call is TRBV7-2, the J call TRBJ2-3; no clear D. The CDR3 length is 15 residues. Trimming cost V 3 bases and J 1 base, with 11 bases left between them. Germline V lookup: CDR1 SGHTA, CDR2 FQGNSA. The CDR3 here is CASSFGLPGTDTQYF. CDR3 DNA: TGTGCCAGCAGCTTTGGCCTTCCAGGCACAGATACGCAGTATTTT.

The chain employs TRBV30 and TRBJ2-1, with 7 bases fitting TRBD2. In germline, CDR1 is GTSNPN, CDR2 SVGIG (reference sequence). Trimming at V came to 5 bases and at J to 10 bases, leaving 14 bases not matched to a gene. The CDR3 length is 14 residues. This CDR3 is CAWSAGLSREEQFF. DNA of the CDR3: TGTGCCTGGTCAGCGGGGTTGAGCCGAGAAGAGCAGTTCTTC.